The 3 T cell receptor beta chains reported below all come from one sample, sequenced in a study of blood T cells in healthy people across ages. Primers used in a second PCR of roughly 6 to 12 cycles were a sample-barcoded 5' primer and a J-beta primer mix. TCRdb fed the 5' RACE reads into MiXCR, producing one record per CDR3 protein. The top ten hold roughly 8% of the sample, which has some 1.7 million distinct CDR3 sequences, roughly 30% seen once. The specimen was blood. The receptors shown here come from a woman under 40 in good health.

The chain has TRBV15 and TRBJ2-5; D may match TRBD1 or TRBD2 (6 bases each). The ends were cut back, 6 bases at V and 3 bases at J, with 14 bases in the middle. Germline V gene sequence: CDR1 LNHNV, CDR2 YYDKDF (reference sequence). The CDR3 runs 14 residues. The CDR3 protein is CATRRGDGEETQYF. CDR3 in DNA: TGTGCCACCAGGAGGGGGGACGGCGAAGAGACCCAGTACTTC.

This clonotype appeared a few times. J is TRBJ2-4 and V is TRBV25-1; 9 bases agree with TRBD1. Judging by the DNA end, TRBJ2-7 fits better; the J call may be wrong. The CDR3 has 15 residues. Germline CDR1 MGHDK, CDR2 SYGVNS. CDR3 protein: CASSDPGTGSYEQYF. The CDR3 nucleotides read TGTGCCAGCAGTGACCCTGGGACAGGGTCCTACGAGCAGTACTTC.

A remark on this clonotype: The junction departs from germline at one end; a sequencing error may be responsible. V is TRBV9 and J is TRBJ2-1; D possibly matches TRBD1 or TRBD2 (5 bases each). Germline V gene sequence: CDR1 SGDLS, CDR2 YYNGEE. CDR3 length: 15 amino acids. The CDR3 nucleotides read TGTGCCAGCAGCGTAGGAGGGGAATCCTACAATGAGCGGTACTTC. Encoded protein: CASSVGGESYNERYF.